Included here is one T cell receptor beta chain sequence, with context. Trimming cost V 7 bases and J 0 bases; bases outside gene matches: 10. The CDR3 is made up of 17 amino acids. CDR1 is SGHAT and CDR2 is FQNNGV in the germline V gene. This specimen belongs to a study of OX40 agonist ivuxolimab in advanced cancers. Generated by immunoSEQ multiplex PCR, the TCRdb table keeps only in-frame clones and is missing some. The profile shows roughly 89,000 clones, under 90% of them singletons. The rearrangement joins TRBV11-2 to TRBJ2-1; 9 positions agree with TRBD2. This sequence was found in an adult with an advanced solid tumor such as melanoma, head and neck, liver or kidney cancer. The specimen comprised CD4+ or CD8+ T cells sorted from blood, sampled in a trial of the OX40 agonist ivuxolimab. CDR3 residues: CASKPRSGGPSYNEQFF. The CDR3 region has the DNA TGTGCCAGCAAGCCACGAAGCGGGGGGCCCTCCTACAATGAGCAGTTCTTC.